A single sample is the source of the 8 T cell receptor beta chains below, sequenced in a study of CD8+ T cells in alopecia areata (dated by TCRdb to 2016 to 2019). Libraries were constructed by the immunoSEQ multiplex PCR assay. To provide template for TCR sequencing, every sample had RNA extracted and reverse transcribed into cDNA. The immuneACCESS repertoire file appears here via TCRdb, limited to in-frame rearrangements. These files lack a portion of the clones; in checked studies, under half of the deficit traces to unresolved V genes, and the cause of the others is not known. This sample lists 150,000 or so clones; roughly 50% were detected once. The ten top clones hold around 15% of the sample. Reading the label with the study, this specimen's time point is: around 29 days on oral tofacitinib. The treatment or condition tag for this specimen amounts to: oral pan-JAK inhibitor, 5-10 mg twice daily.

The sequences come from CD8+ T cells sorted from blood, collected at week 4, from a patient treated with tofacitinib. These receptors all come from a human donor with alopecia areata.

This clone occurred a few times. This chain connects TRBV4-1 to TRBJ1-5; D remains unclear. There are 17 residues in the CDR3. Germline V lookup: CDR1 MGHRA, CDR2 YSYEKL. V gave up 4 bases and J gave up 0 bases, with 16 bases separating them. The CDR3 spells CASSRVPSAGSNQPQHF. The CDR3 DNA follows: TGCGCCAGCAGCCGAGTTCCGAGTGCGGGTAGCAATCAGCCCCAGCATTTT.

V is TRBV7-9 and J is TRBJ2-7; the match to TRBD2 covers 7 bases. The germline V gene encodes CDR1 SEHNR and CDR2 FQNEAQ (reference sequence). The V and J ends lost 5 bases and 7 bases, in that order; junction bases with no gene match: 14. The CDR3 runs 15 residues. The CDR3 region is CASSHTGTNYVEQYF. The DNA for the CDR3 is TGTGCCAGCAGCCATACCGGGACTAACTACGTGGAGCAGTACTTC.

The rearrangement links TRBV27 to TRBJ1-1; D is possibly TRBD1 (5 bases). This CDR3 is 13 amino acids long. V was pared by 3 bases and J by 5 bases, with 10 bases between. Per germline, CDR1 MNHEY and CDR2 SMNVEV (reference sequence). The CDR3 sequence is CASSFGTVTEAFF. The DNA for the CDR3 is TGTGCCAGCAGTTTCGGGACGGTTACTGAAGCTTTCTTT.

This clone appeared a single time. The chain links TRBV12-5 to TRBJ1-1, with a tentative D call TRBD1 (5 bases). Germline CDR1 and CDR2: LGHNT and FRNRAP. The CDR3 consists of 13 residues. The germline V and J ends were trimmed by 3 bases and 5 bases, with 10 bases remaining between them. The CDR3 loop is CASGFLEGTEAFF. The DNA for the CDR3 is TGTGCTAGTGGTTTCCTCGAGGGGACTGAAGCTTTCTTT.

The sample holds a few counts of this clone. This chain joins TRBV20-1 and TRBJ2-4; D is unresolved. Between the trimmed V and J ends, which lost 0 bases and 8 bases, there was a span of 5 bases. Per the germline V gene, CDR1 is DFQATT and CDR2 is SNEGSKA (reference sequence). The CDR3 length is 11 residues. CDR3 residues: CSARDLDIQYF. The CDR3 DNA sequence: TGCAGTGCTAGAGATCTAGACATTCAGTACTTC.

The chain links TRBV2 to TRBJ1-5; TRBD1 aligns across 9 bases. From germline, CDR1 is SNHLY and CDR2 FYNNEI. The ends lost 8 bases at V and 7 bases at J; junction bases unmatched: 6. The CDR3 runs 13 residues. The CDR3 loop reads CASLDRGEQPQHF. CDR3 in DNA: TGTGCCAGCCTGGACAGGGGAGAACAGCCCCAGCATTTT. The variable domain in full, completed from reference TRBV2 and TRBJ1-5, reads EPEVTQTPSHQVTQMGQEVILRCVPISNHLYFYWYRQILGQKVEFLVSFYNNEISEKSEIFDDQFSVERPDGSNFTLKIRSTKLEDSAMYFCASLDRGEQPQHFGDGTRLSIL.

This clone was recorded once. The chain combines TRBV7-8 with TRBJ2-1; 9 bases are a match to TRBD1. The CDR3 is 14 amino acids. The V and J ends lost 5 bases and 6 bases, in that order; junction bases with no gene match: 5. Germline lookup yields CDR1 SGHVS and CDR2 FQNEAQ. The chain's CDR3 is CASSPQGARNEQFF. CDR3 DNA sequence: TGTGCCAGCAGCCCACAGGGGGCGCGCAATGAGCAGTTCTTC.

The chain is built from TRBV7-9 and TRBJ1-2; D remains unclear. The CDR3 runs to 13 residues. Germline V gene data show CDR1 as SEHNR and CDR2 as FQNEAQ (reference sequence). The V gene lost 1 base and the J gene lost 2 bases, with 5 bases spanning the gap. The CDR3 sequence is CASSLGLNYGYTF. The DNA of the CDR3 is TGTGCCAGCAGCTTAGGACTGAACTATGGCTACACCTTC. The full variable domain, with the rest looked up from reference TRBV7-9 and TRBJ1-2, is DTGVSQNPRHKITKRGQNVTFRCDPISEHNRLYWYRQTLGQGPEFLTYFQNEAQLEKSRLLSDRFSAERPKGSFSTLEIQRTEQGDSAMYLCASSLGLNYGYTFGSGTRLTVV.